This T cell receptor (beta chain) was recorded in a study of cytomegalovirus exposure and HLA in healthy donors. General study findings and limits: Immune exposure information available was restricted to CMV serostatus. Certain indistinguishable V segments, among them TRBV6-2 and TRBV6-3, were excluded. Some TCR beta chains (roughly 160 of them) were listed as cytomegalovirus-associated.

The CDR3 has 15 residues. Germline CDR1 SNHLY, CDR2 FYNNEI. Trimming took off 8 bases at V and 0 bases at J, with 14 bases between the two ends. Note on this clone: What it binds is not known.

PCR involved 60 Vbeta and 13 Jbeta primers. Per the authors' pipeline: In a later analysis, around 12 million of around 75 million unique beta chains occurred in at least two donors. The repertoire was sequenced with immunoSEQ multiplex PCR; TCRdb's copy has only in-frame clones and lacks some. That table is the source of V, J and clone size, and D and trimming were worked out from the DNA. The sample gives about 82,000 clones, around 79% of which show up once; around an eighth is in the top ten. The chain has TRBV2 and TRBJ1-5, with TRBD1 as a possible D gene (6 bases). The sequence came from a human donor in good health. The sequenced material came from PBMCs. CDR3 loop: CASRLDRNSNQPQHF. In nucleotides, the CDR3 is TGTGCCAGCCGTTTAGACAGGAATAGCAATCAGCCCCAGCATTTT.